This T cell receptor beta chain was identified during a study of blood T cell repertoires in COVID-19. Study background: The study drew acute and convalescent COVID-19 samples from the United States, Italy and Spain. PBMCs, B-cell-depleted T cells, or T cells were the source of the cDNA or gDNA that made up the material.

Germline-derived CDR1 and CDR2 are MNHEY and SMNVEV (reference sequence). With V trimmed by 5 bases and J by 3 bases, 9 bases remained unmatched. The CDR3 runs to 15 residues. The participants were between about 18 and 90 years old and came from some 25 US areas. The table came from immunoSEQ multiplex PCR; TCRdb's copy has only in-frame clones and leaves some out. This sample has 210,000 or so clones, with approximately 88% found just once. The sequenced sample consisted of PBMCs or T cells enriched from blood (not recorded which). The rearrangement links TRBV27 to TRBJ2-7, with 8 bases lining up with TRBD1. The origin of this receptor is a young woman who had been exposed to COVID-19. The CDR3 coding sequence is TGTGCCAGCAGTCGGACAGGGAGAGGACTCTACGAGCAGTACTTC. This translates into CASSRTGRGLYEQYF.